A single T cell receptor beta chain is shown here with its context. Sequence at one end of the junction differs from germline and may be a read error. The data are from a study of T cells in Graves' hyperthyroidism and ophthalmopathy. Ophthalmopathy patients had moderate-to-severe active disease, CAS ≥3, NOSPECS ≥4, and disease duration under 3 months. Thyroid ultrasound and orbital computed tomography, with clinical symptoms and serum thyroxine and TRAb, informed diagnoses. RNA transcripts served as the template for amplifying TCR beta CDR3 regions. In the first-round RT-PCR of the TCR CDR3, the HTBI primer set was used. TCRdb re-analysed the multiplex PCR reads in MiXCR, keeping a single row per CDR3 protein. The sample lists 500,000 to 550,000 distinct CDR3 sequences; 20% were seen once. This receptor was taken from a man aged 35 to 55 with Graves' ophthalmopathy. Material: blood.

The CDR3 DNA follows: TGTGCCAGCTCACTCCTCACCGGGGAGCGGTTTTTT. This sequence encodes CASSLLTGERFF. The chain is built from TRBV18 and TRBJ2-2; D might be TRBD2 (5 bases). Germline loops: CDR1 KGHSH, CDR2 LQKENI. The CDR3 extends over 12 amino acids. Combining the CDR3 with reference TRBV18 and TRBJ2-2 gives the whole variable domain NAGVMQNPRHLVRRRGQEARLRCSPMKGHSHVYWYRQLPEEGLKFMVYLQKENIIDESGMPKERFSAEFPKEGPSILRIQQVVRGDSAAYFCASSLLTGERFFGEGSRLTVL.